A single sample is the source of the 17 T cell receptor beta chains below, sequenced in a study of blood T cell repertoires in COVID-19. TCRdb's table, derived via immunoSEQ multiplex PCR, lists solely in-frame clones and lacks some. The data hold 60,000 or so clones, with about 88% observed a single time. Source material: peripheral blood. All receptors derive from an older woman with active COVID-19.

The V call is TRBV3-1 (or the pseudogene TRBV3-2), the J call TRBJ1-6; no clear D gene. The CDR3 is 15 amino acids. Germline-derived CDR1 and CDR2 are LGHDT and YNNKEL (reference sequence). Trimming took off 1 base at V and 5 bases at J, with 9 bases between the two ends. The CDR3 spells CASSQGGGNNSPLHF. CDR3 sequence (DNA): TGTGCCAGCAGCCAAGGTGGAGGTAATAATTCACCCCTCCACTTT.

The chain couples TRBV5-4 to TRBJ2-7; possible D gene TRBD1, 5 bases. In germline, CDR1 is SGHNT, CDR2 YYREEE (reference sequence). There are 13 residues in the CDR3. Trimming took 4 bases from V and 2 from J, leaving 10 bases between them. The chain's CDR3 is CASSPRGTYEQYF. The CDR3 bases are TGTGCCAGCAGCCCAAGGGGTACCTACGAGCAGTACTTC.

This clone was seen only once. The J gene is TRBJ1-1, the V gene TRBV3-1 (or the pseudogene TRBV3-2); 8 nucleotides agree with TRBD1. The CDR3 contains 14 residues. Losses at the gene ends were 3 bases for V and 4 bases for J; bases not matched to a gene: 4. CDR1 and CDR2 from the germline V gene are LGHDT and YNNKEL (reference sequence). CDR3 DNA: TGTGCCAGCAGCCATATTACAGGGGGCACTGAAGCTTTCTTT. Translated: CASSHITGGTEAFF.

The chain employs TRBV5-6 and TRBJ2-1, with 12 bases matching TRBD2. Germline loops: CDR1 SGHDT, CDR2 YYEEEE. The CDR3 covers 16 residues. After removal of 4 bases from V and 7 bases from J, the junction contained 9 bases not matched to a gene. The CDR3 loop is CASSSELAGGTNEQFF. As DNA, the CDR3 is TGTGCCAGCAGCAGCGAACTAGCGGGGGGAACGAATGAGCAGTTCTTC. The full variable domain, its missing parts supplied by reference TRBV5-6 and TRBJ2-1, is DAGVTQSPTHLIKTRGQQVTLRCSPKSGHDTVSWYQQALGQGPQFIFQYYEEEERQRGNFPDRFSGHQFPNYSSELNVNALLLGDSALYLCASSSELAGGTNEQFFGPGTRLTVL.

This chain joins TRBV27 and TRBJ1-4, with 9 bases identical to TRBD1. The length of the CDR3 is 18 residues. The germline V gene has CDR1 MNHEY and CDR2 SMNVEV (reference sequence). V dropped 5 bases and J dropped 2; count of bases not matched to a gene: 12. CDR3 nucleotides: TGTGCCAGCAGTCGTCCCCCGGGACAGGGTCGCACTAATGAAAAACTGTTTTTT. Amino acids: CASSRPPGQGRTNEKLFF.

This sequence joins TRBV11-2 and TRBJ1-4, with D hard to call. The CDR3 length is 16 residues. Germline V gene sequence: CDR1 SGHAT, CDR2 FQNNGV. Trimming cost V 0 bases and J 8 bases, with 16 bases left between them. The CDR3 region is CASSLDLGSGYEKLFF. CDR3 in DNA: TGTGCCAGCAGCTTAGATCTGGGCAGCGGCTACGAAAAACTGTTTTTT.

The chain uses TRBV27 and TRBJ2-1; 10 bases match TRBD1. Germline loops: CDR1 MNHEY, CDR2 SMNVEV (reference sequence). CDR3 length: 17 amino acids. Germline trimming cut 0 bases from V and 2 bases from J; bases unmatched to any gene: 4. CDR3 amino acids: CASSLSGQGRPYNEQFF. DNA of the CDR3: TGTGCCAGCAGTTTATCGGGACAGGGGAGACCCTACAATGAGCAGTTCTTC.

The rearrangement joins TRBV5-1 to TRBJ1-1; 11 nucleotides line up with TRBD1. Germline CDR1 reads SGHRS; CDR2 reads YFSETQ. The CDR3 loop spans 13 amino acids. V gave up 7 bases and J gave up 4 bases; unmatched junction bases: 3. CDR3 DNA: TGCGCCAGCGAGGGGACAGGGGGCACTGAAGCTTTCTTT. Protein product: CASEGTGGTEAFF.

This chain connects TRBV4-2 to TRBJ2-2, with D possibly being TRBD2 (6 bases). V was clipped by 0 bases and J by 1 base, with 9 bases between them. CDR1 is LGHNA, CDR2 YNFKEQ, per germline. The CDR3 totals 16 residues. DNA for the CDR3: TGTGCCAGCAGCCAAGACCGGGGGTGGAACACCGGGGAGCTGTTTTTT. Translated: CASSQDRGWNTGELFF.

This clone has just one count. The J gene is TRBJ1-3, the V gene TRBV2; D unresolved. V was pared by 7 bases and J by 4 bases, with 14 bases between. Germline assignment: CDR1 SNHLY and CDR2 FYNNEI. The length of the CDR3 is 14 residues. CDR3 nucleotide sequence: TGTGCCAGCACCATGGGAGCAGTAGGAAACACCATATATTTT. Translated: CASTMGAVGNTIYF.

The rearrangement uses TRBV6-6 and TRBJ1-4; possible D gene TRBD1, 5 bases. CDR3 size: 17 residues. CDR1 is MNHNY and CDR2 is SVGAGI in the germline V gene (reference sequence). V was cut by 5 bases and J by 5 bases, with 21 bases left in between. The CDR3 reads CASSQFRVLGGNEKLFF. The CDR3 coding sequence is TGTGCCAGCAGTCAATTCCGGGTCTTGGGGGGGAATGAAAAACTGTTTTTT.

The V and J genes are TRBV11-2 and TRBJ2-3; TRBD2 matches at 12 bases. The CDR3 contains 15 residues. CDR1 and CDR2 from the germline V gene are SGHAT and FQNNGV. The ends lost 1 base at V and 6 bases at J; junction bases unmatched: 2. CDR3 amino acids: CASSLASGGVDTQYF. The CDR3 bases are TGTGCCAGCAGCTTAGCTAGCGGGGGGGTGGATACGCAGTATTTT.

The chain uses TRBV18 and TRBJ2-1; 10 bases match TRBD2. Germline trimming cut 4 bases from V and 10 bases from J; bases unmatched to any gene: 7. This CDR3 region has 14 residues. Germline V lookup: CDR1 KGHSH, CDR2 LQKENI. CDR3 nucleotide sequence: TGTGCCAGCTCACTCGGGACTAGCGTTGGCGAGCAGTTCTTC. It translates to CASSLGTSVGEQFF.

The CDR3 bases are TGTGCCAGCAGCTTAGGTACGGAGGGACAGACTGAAGCTTTCTTT. Amino acids: CASSLGTEGQTEAFF. The V call is TRBV11-1, the J call TRBJ1-1; 7 nucleotides line up with TRBD1. The CDR3 covers 15 residues. Germline CDR1 is SGHAT and CDR2 is FQDESV (reference sequence). V was clipped by 1 base and J by 5 bases; unmatched bases: 7.

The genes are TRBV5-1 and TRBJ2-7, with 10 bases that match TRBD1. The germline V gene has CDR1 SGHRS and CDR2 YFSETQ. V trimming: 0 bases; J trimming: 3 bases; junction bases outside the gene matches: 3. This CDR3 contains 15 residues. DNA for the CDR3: TGCGCCAGCAGCTTGGGGACAGGGGGTAACTACGAGCAGTACTTC. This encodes CASSLGTGGNYEQYF.

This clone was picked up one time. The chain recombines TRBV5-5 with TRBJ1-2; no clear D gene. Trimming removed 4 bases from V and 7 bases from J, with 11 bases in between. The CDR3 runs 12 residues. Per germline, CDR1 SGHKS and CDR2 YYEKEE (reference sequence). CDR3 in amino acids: CASSLAPVGYTF. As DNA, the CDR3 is TGTGCCAGCAGCCTAGCCCCCGTTGGCTACACCTTC.

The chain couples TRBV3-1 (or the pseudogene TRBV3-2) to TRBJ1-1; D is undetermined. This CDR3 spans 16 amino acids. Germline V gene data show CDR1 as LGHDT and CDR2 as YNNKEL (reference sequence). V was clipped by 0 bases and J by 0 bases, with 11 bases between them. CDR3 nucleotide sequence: TGTGCCAGCAGCCAAGACAAACAGCAAATGAACACTGAAGCTTTCTTT. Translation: CASSQDKQQMNTEAFF.